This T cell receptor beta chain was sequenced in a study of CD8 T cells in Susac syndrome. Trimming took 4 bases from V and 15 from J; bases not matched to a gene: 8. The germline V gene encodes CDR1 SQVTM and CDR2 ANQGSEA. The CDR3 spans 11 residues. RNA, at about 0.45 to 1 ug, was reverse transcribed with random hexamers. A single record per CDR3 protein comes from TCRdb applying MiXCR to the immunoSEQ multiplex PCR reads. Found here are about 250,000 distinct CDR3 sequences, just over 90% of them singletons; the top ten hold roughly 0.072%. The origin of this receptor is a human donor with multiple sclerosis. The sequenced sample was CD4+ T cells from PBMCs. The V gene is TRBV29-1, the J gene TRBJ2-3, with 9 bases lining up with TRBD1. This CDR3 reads CSVAGTGIYYF. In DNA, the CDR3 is TGCAGCGTTGCCGGGACAGGGATCTATTATTTT.